The 18 T cell receptor beta chains given below trace back to one sample, sequenced in a study of blood T cells in healthy people across ages. It was with a sample-barcoded 5' primer and a J-beta primer mix that a second PCR of roughly 6 to 11 cycles was run. MiXCR, applied by TCRdb to the 5' RACE reads, yields one record per CDR3 protein. The sample lists about 830,000 distinct CDR3 sequences, under 80% occurring once. Sequencing was carried out using blood. Source of these receptors: a young man in good health.

The V and J genes are TRBV10-3 and TRBJ2-1, with D perhaps TRBD1 (7 bases). V was cut by 8 bases and J by 2 bases, with 13 bases left in between. CDR3 length: 14 amino acids. The germline V gene encodes CDR1 ENHRY and CDR2 SYGVKD. CDR3 sequence (DNA): TGTGCCATCGGGGGGACAGCCACCTACAATGAGCAGTTCTTC. Translated: CAIGGTATYNEQFF.

This clonotype was recorded a few times. J is TRBJ2-5 and V is TRBV7-9; 9 positions agree with TRBD2. TRBJ2-7 explains the end of the DNA better; the J call may be wrong. The CDR3 sequence is 14 residues long. The germline V gene has CDR1 SEHNR and CDR2 FQNEAQ (reference sequence). CDR3 sequence: CASSDPGLAFEQYF. The DNA of the CDR3 is TGTGCCAGCAGCGATCCGGGACTAGCCTTCGAGCAGTACTTC.

This rearrangement joins TRBV13 to TRBJ2-7; 9 bases agree with TRBD1. The CDR3 is made up of 16 amino acids. Germline CDR1 PRHDT, CDR2 FYEKMQ (reference sequence). V was pared by 5 bases and J by 1 base, with 9 bases of the junction left unmatched. CDR3 loop: CASSPKVGTGSYEQYF. As DNA, the CDR3 is TGTGCCAGCAGCCCCAAGGTTGGGACAGGGTCCTACGAGCAGTACTTC.

V is TRBV20-1 and J is TRBJ1-2, with a tentative D call TRBD1 (5 bases). Trimming left V 2 bases short and J 2 bases short, with 9 bases between. This CDR3 contains 13 residues. Per germline, CDR1 DFQATT and CDR2 SNEGSKA (reference sequence). The CDR3 region has the DNA TGCAGTGCTAGACGTCGGGACAACTATGGCTACACCTTC. Amino acid sequence: CSARRRDNYGYTF.

The chain links TRBV28 to TRBJ2-3; the match to TRBD2 covers 9 bases. Germline assignment: CDR1 MDHEN and CDR2 SYDVKM. The CDR3 has 18 amino acids. Trimming removed 7 bases from V and 2 bases from J; junction bases left unmatched: 16. The CDR3 sequence: CASNRPDEAGGHTDTQYF. CDR3 bases: TGTGCCAGCAACCGACCCGACGAAGCGGGGGGACACACAGATACGCAGTATTTT.

V usage is TRBV2 and J usage is TRBJ1-6, with D uncertain. This CDR3 region has 13 residues. Germline CDR1 and CDR2: SNHLY and FYNNEI. Trimming took off 7 bases at V and 5 bases at J, with 9 bases between the two ends. Here the CDR3 DNA reads TGTGCCAGCAAAAACATAGATAATTCACCCCTCCACTTT. This sequence encodes CASKNIDNSPLHF. The variable domain in full, completed from reference TRBV2 and TRBJ1-6, reads EPEVTQTPSHQVTQMGQEVILRCVPISNHLYFYWYRQILGQKVEFLVSFYNNEISEKSEIFDDQFSVERPDGSNFTLKIRSTKLEDSAMYFCASKNIDNSPLHFGNGTRLTVT.

The sample holds a few counts of this clonotype. The chain is built from TRBV3-1 and TRBJ2-2; the match to TRBD2 covers 10 bases. The CDR3 runs to 16 residues. Unmatched junction bases numbered 4, after V lost 4 bases and J lost 2 bases. Germline loops: CDR1 LGHDT, CDR2 YNNKEL (reference sequence). CDR3 region: CASSLRTSGNTGELFF. CDR3 sequence (DNA): TGTGCCAGCAGCCTCCGGACTAGCGGCAACACCGGGGAGCTGTTTTTT.

The chain links TRBV5-5 to TRBJ2-2; D gene ambiguous. This CDR3 contains 16 residues. Germline V lookup: CDR1 SGHKS, CDR2 YYEKEE (reference sequence). Trimming removed 1 base from V and 0 bases from J, with 10 bases in between. The CDR3 sequence: CASSLYSRTNTGELFF. As DNA, the CDR3 is TGTGCCAGCAGCTTGTACAGCCGAACGAACACCGGGGAGCTGTTTTTT.

V usage is TRBV11-2 and J usage is TRBJ1-2; D is unresolved. Per the germline V gene, CDR1 is SGHAT and CDR2 is FQNNGV. Trimming took 7 bases from V and 4 from J, leaving 10 bases between them. The CDR3 totals 12 residues. The DNA for the CDR3 is TGTGCCAGCAAACTGGGTGGCTATGGCTACACCTTC. Translation gives CASKLGGYGYTF.

This clonotype turned up a few times. The chain combines TRBV6-5 with TRBJ1-5; no reliable D call. Germline V CDR1 and CDR2: MNHEY, SVGAGI. This CDR3 is built from 13 residues. V lost 4 bases and J lost 3, with 7 bases in between. CDR3 DNA: TGTGCCAGCAGTTGGGATACCAATCAGCCCCAGCATTTT. Amino acids: CASSWDTNQPQHF.

The gene calls are TRBV4-2 and TRBJ2-1, with 7 nucleotides matching TRBD1. Germline CDR1 and CDR2: LGHNA and YNFKEQ. Unmatched junction bases numbered 13, after V lost 0 bases and J lost 11 bases. The CDR3 is made up of 16 amino acids. This CDR3 reads CASSQDVGDRPLKQFF. CDR3 coding DNA: TGTGCCAGCAGCCAAGATGTAGGGGACAGACCATTAAAGCAGTTCTTC.

The CDR3 nucleotides are TGCGCCAGCAGCCAAGAGAGTAGCGGGGTGGGGAGCTCCTACAATGAGCAGTTCTTC. This codes for CASSQESSGVGSSYNEQFF. The chain carries TRBV4-3 and TRBJ2-1; 8 bases match TRBD2. The germline CDR1 and CDR2 sequences are LGHNA and YSLEER. Germline trimming cut 0 bases from V and 0 bases from J; bases unmatched to any gene: 10. This CDR3 spans 19 amino acids.

This clonotype was observed a handful of times. CDR3 sequence (DNA): TGTGCCAGCAGTTACTTAGCGGAGGTGGGCGAGCAGTACTTC. Translation gives CASSYLAEVGEQYF. The rearrangement links TRBV6-2 or TRBV6-3 to TRBJ2-7; TRBD2 is a possible D gene (6 bases). The CDR3 sequence is 14 residues long. Germline lookup yields CDR1 MNHEY and CDR2 SVGEGT. Between the trimmed V and J ends, which lost 1 base and 6 bases, there was a span of 13 bases.

This clonotype was seen only a few times. The V and J genes are TRBV29-1 and TRBJ2-1; 9 bases agree with TRBD1. The CDR3 extends over 16 amino acids. Trimming took 2 bases from V and 0 from J; bases not matched to a gene: 5. Germline assignment: CDR1 SQVTM and CDR2 ANQGSEA. CDR3 DNA: TGCAGCGTTGAAAGTACAGGGGGCCTCTCCTACAATGAGCAGTTCTTC. It specifies CSVESTGGLSYNEQFF.

The chain couples TRBV7-2 to TRBJ2-3; 9 nucleotides match TRBD2. Germline V gene data show CDR1 as SGHTA and CDR2 as FQGNSA. With 4 bases clipped from V and 5 bases from J, the junction kept 13 bases outside the gene matches. The CDR3 loop spans 17 amino acids. CDR3 sequence (DNA): TGTGCCAGCAGCTCCGATAGCGGGGGAGCCCCCAGAGATACGCAGTATTTT. The encoded protein is CASSSDSGGAPRDTQYF. The whole variable domain, filled in from reference TRBV7-2 and TRBJ2-3, reads GAGVSQSPSNKVTEKGKDVELRCDPISGHTALYWYRQSLGQGLEFLIYFQGNSAPDKSGLPSDRFSAERTGGSVSTLTIQRTQQEDSAVYLCASSSDSGGAPRDTQYFGPGTRLTVL.

This chain uses TRBV20-1 with TRBJ2-7; D gene uncertain. Germline CDR1 is DFQATT and CDR2 is SNEGSKA (reference sequence). V was shortened by 5 bases and J by 4 bases, with 9 bases between the two germline ends. This CDR3 spans 11 amino acids. Here the CDR3 reads CSAAQWYEQYF. DNA for the CDR3: TGCAGTGCTGCACAGTGGTACGAGCAGTACTTC.

This clonotype came up a few times. The genes are TRBV5-4 and TRBJ2-3; weak D call: TRBD1 (6 bases). CDR3 size: 15 residues. The germline V gene encodes CDR1 SGHNT and CDR2 YYREEE (reference sequence). Between the trimmed V and J ends, which lost 1 base and 6 bases, there was a span of 15 bases. In DNA, the CDR3 is TGTGCCAGCAGCTTGACAGGCCTGAGGGGGGATACGCAGTATTTT. Encoded protein: CASSLTGLRGDTQYF. Complete variable domain (other parts from reference TRBV5-4 and TRBJ2-3): ETGVTQSPTHLIKTRGQQVTLRCSSQSGHNTVSWYQQALGQGPQFIFQYYREEENGRGNFPPRFSGLQFPNYSSELNVNALELDDSALYLCASSLTGLRGDTQYFGPGTRLTVL.

The rearrangement links TRBV20-1 to TRBJ2-1; TRBD2 matches 14 bases. The CDR3 sequence is 18 residues long. The V gene's germline CDR1 is DFQATT and CDR2 SNEGSKA (reference sequence). The ends lost 0 bases at V and 7 bases at J; junction bases unmatched: 11. CDR3 DNA: TGCAGTGCTAGAGATCGGACTAGCGGGGGGTCTTTGGGGAATGAGCAGTTCTTC. Protein sequence: CSARDRTSGGSLGNEQFF.